The 32 T cell receptor beta chains reported below all come from one sample, sequenced in a study of cytomegalovirus exposure and HLA in healthy donors. PCR used 60 Vbeta primers and 13 Jbeta primers. The table came from immunoSEQ multiplex PCR; TCRdb's copy has only in-frame clones and leaves some out. The sample includes 110,000 or so clones, 73% seen only once; the top ten take around 8%. Material for sequencing was PBMCs. The receptors were sampled from a man between 40 and 49 years old in good health and CMV-seronegative.

V and J are TRBV15 and TRBJ1-1; 8 positions match TRBD1. CDR1 and CDR2 (germline): LNHNV, YYDKDF (reference sequence). After removal of 1 base from V and 1 base from J, the junction contained 2 bases not matched to a gene. This CDR3 has 15 residues. In DNA, the CDR3 is TGTGCCACCAGCAGAGGGACAGGGAGGAACACTGAAGCTTTCTTT. It specifies CATSRGTGRNTEAFF.

The J gene is TRBJ1-5, the V gene TRBV6-6, with D possibly being TRBD1 (6 bases). In germline, CDR1 is MNHNY, CDR2 SVGAGI (reference sequence). The V gene lost 2 bases and the J gene lost 4 bases, with 15 bases spanning the gap. The CDR3 runs to 16 residues. This CDR3 reads CASSYPGGGGNQPQHF. In DNA form, the CDR3 reads TGTGCCAGCAGTTACCCGGGAGGGGGGGGAAATCAGCCCCAGCATTTT.

This clone was found once. The chain joins TRBV18 to TRBJ2-7; D call uncertain. Trimming pared 3 bases from V and 0 bases from J, leaving 3 bases between. Germline-derived CDR1 and CDR2 are KGHSH and LQKENI. CDR3 length: 12 amino acids. DNA for the CDR3: TGTGCCAGCTCACCGAGCTCCTACGAGCAGTACTTC. Translating it yields CASSPSSYEQYF.

This clone was recorded a few times. The chain uses TRBV4-2 and TRBJ1-1; D is perhaps TRBD1 (6 bases). Germline loops: CDR1 LGHNA, CDR2 YNFKEQ. Trimming stripped 1 base from V and 8 bases from J, with 17 bases between. The CDR3 has 15 residues. The CDR3 DNA reads as TGTGCCAGCAGCCAAGTGGCAGGGGCTGGTGGGGAAGCTTTCTTT. Its translation: CASSQVAGAGGEAFF.

The rearrangement uses TRBV2 and TRBJ2-1; 9 positions agree with TRBD2. Germline V lookup: CDR1 SNHLY, CDR2 FYNNEI. The CDR3 loop spans 16 amino acids. V shed 8 bases, J shed 7 bases, and the junction held 15 bases outside the gene matches. This chain's CDR3 is CASGLSTGTSLNEQFF. CDR3 in DNA: TGTGCCAGCGGCCTTTCGACCGGGACTAGCCTGAATGAGCAGTTCTTC.

CDR3 sequence (DNA): TGTGCCAGTAAAGGACAGGGGGAATATAATTCACCCCTCCACTTT. Residues: CASKGQGEYNSPLHF. The chain joins TRBV19 to TRBJ1-6, with 10 bases lining up with TRBD1. The V segment lost 7 bases and the J segment 4 bases; nucleotides outside the gene matches: 4. The CDR3 is made up of 15 amino acids. The V gene's germline CDR1 is LNHDA and CDR2 SQIVND (reference sequence).

The chain has TRBV4-1 and TRBJ2-2; 8 bases map to TRBD1. The V gene's germline CDR1 is MGHRA and CDR2 YSYEKL. The CDR3 covers 15 residues. V was clipped by 3 bases and J by 6 bases; unmatched bases: 6. The CDR3 coding sequence is TGCGCCAGCAGCCAGGCCGGGACAGGTCCCGGGGAGCTGTTTTTT. Translating gives CASSQAGTGPGELFF.

The chain recombines TRBV7-9 with TRBJ1-2; TRBD1 matches at 9 bases. Germline loops: CDR1 SEHNR, CDR2 FQNEAQ (reference sequence). V lost 0 bases to trimming and J lost 3 bases; unmatched junction nucleotides: 2. CDR3 length: 15 residues. The CDR3 here is CASSLATGGDYGYTF. The CDR3 DNA is TGTGCCAGCAGCTTAGCGACAGGGGGGGACTATGGCTACACCTTC.

The chain combines TRBV7-9 with TRBJ1-6; D remains unclear. From germline, CDR1 is SEHNR and CDR2 FQNEAQ (reference sequence). V shed 4 bases and J shed 3 bases, with 7 bases lying between them. The CDR3 is made up of 14 amino acids. CDR3 region: CASSSSDYNSPLHF. The DNA of the CDR3 is TGTGCCAGCAGCTCCAGCGACTATAATTCACCCCTCCACTTT.

V and J are TRBV7-9 and TRBJ2-7, with D possibly matching TRBD2 (5 bases). Germline CDR1 and CDR2: SEHNR and FQNEAQ (reference sequence). This CDR3 comprises 14 residues. V was pared by 1 base and J by 1 base, with 8 bases between. As DNA, the CDR3 is TGTGCCAGCAGCTTAGGGACTGATTCCTACGAGCAGTACTTC. It specifies CASSLGTDSYEQYF.

V is TRBV7-2 and J is TRBJ1-5; D remains unclear. The germline CDR1 and CDR2 sequences are SGHTA and FQGNSA. The CDR3 length is 12 residues. Trimming shortened V by 3 bases and J by 4 bases, and 4 bases separated the two germline ends. The CDR3 reads CASSFSNQPQHF. CDR3 coding DNA: TGTGCCAGCAGCTTTAGTAATCAGCCCCAGCATTTT.

The chain employs TRBV9 and TRBJ2-7; D possibly corresponds to TRBD2 (5 bases). CDR3 length: 15 residues. The V gene lost 0 bases and the J gene lost 0 bases, with 10 bases spanning the gap. Germline loops: CDR1 SGDLS, CDR2 YYNGEE. CDR3 coding DNA: TGTGCCAGCAGCGTAGGAGGGTCCTACTCCTACGAGCAGTACTTC. Amino acids: CASSVGGSYSYEQYF.

The V call is TRBV18, the J call TRBJ2-3; D perhaps matches TRBD1 (6 bases). CDR1 is KGHSH, CDR2 LQKENI, per germline. V dropped 4 bases and J dropped 1 base, with 15 bases sitting between them. The CDR3 spans 16 residues. The CDR3 sequence: CASSLEQGSGTDTQYF. The CDR3 DNA follows: TGTGCCAGCTCACTTGAACAGGGATCAGGCACAGATACGCAGTATTTT.

Only one count was recorded for this clone. The V gene is TRBV29-1, the J gene TRBJ2-7, with D possibly TRBD1 on 6 matching bases. V was pared by 6 bases and J by 0 bases, with 12 bases between. This CDR3 region has 13 residues. Germline lookup yields CDR1 SQVTM and CDR2 ANQGSEA. The CDR3 nucleotides read TGCAGCGTCCCAGGACAGTACTCCTACGAGCAGTACTTC. This gives the protein CSVPGQYSYEQYF.

This chain connects TRBV2 to TRBJ2-7; the match to TRBD2 covers 12 bases. Germline V gene sequence: CDR1 SNHLY, CDR2 FYNNEI. The CDR3 totals 16 residues. V shed 7 bases, J shed 3 bases, and the junction held 10 bases outside the gene matches. The CDR3 DNA is TGTGCCAGCACGGCACTAGCGGGGGGATTAAACTACGAGCAGTACTTC. This codes for CASTALAGGLNYEQYF.

DNA of the CDR3: TGTGCCAGCAGTTTATTTGGGACAGCTAATGAAAAACTGTTTTTT. Translation: CASSLFGTANEKLFF. The V and J genes are TRBV28 and TRBJ1-4; 7 bases fit TRBD1. This CDR3 has 15 residues. V lost 1 base to trimming and J lost 3 bases; unmatched junction nucleotides: 2. Germline CDR1 reads MDHEN; CDR2 reads SYDVKM.

The CDR3 is CATSSSGGDRIADTQYF. In DNA, the CDR3 is TGTGCCACCAGTTCCAGCGGGGGGGACAGGATCGCAGATACGCAGTATTTT. The rearrangement uses TRBV15 and TRBJ2-3, with 10 nucleotides matching TRBD2. Germline loops: CDR1 LNHNV, CDR2 YYDKDF (reference sequence). There are 17 residues in the CDR3. After removal of 6 bases from V and 4 bases from J, the junction contained 13 bases not matched to a gene.

The V and J genes are TRBV18 and TRBJ2-3; 13 bases are a match to TRBD2. The ends lost 2 bases at V and 7 bases at J; junction bases unmatched: 6. Per germline, CDR1 KGHSH and CDR2 LQKENI. The CDR3 covers 16 residues. This CDR3 reads CASSPAGLAGINTQYF. As DNA, the CDR3 is TGTGCCAGCTCACCAGCGGGACTAGCGGGGATAAATACGCAGTATTTT. Full variable domain (missing parts from reference TRBV18 and TRBJ2-3): NAGVMQNPRHLVRRRGQEARLRCSPMKGHSHVYWYRQLPEEGLKFMVYLQKENIIDESGMPKERFSAEFPKEGPSILRIQQVVRGDSAAYFCASSPAGLAGINTQYFGPGTRLTVL.

The rearrangement links TRBV7-4 to TRBJ2-7; 7 bases are a match to TRBD1. Looked up from germline, CDR1 is SGHVT and CDR2 is SQSDAQ. The CDR3 contains 16 residues. J lost 5 bases, V lost 1 base, and 11 bases had no gene match. Written as DNA, the CDR3 is TGTGCCAGCAGCTTAGGCACAGGGGCGTGTAGGGACGAGCAGTACTTC. Protein sequence: CASSLGTGACRDEQYF.

The rearrangement joins TRBV6-1 to TRBJ2-7; possible D gene TRBD1, 6 bases. Germline V lookup: CDR1 MNHNS, CDR2 SASEGT. This CDR3 spans 14 amino acids. Trimming stripped 6 bases from V and 1 base from J, with 13 bases between. This CDR3 reads CASSVDRRSYEQYF. The CDR3, as DNA: TGTGCCAGCAGCGTGGACAGAAGGTCCTACGAGCAGTACTTC.

As to this clone: Relative to the germline gene, one junction end is altered; a read error may explain this. The chain recombines TRBV27 with TRBJ2-7; D is perhaps TRBD2 (6 bases). Germline CDR1 is MNHEY and CDR2 is SMNVEV (reference sequence). The CDR3 covers 10 residues. The CDR3 bases are TGTGCCAGCAACCCGGGCCCGCGGGGCTTC. Translation: CASNPGPRGF.

This rearrangement joins TRBV6-4 to TRBJ1-3; maybe TRBD1 (6 bases). The CDR3 has 17 residues. Germline V CDR1 and CDR2: MRHNA, SNTAGT. Trimming stripped 6 bases from V and 3 bases from J, with 21 bases between. CDR3 residues: CASRPPRQGLIGNTIYF. The CDR3, as DNA: TGTGCCAGCAGACCCCCGAGGCAGGGGCTTATTGGAAACACCATATATTTT.

The chain is built from TRBV6-1 and TRBJ1-5, with TRBD1 as a possible D gene (6 bases). V was pared by 2 bases and J by 12 bases, with 14 bases between. This CDR3 is built from 13 residues. Germline V gives CDR1 MNHNS, CDR2 SASEGT. The CDR3 loop is CASSEWMSGDQHF. The CDR3 region has the DNA TGTGCCAGCAGTGAATGGATGTCAGGGGACCAGCATTTT.

This chain links TRBV29-1 with TRBJ2-1, with D maybe TRBD2 (5 bases). V was pared by 4 bases and J by 1 base, with 8 bases between. Germline loops: CDR1 SQVTM, CDR2 ANQGSEA. This CDR3 has 13 amino acids. Here the CDR3 DNA reads TGCAGCGTTGGTAGCGTATCCTACAATGAGCAGTTCTTC. Translating gives CSVGSVSYNEQFF.

The chain has TRBV7-8 and TRBJ2-7, with D uncertain. Germline lookup yields CDR1 SGHVS and CDR2 FQNEAQ. Trimming removed 2 bases from V and 1 base from J, with 6 bases in between. The CDR3 covers 13 residues. CDR3: CASSLQNSYEQYF. DNA for the CDR3: TGTGCCAGCAGCTTACAGAATTCCTACGAGCAGTACTTC.

This chain links TRBV5-1 with TRBJ1-2; 11 bases are shared with TRBD1. Germline assignment: CDR1 SGHRS and CDR2 YFSETQ. There are 16 residues in the CDR3. The V gene end was trimmed by 2 bases and the J gene end by 7 bases; junction bases not matched to a gene: 10. The CDR3 sequence is CASSFSGQGALRGYTF. CDR3 sequence (DNA): TGCGCCAGCAGCTTTTCCGGACAGGGGGCATTACGTGGCTACACCTTC.

The rearrangement uses TRBV11-3 and TRBJ2-7; 9 bases are shared with TRBD2. CDR3 length: 13 residues. V shed 6 bases, J shed 5 bases, and the junction held 5 bases outside the gene matches. Germline loops: CDR1 SGHNT, CDR2 YENEEA. The DNA of the CDR3 is TGTGCCAGCAGTGCGGGGGGGTACAACGAGCAGTACTTC. Translated: CASSAGGYNEQYF.

The CDR3 is CASSLTSGGGEQYF. The DNA for the CDR3 is TGTGCCAGCAGCTTGACTAGCGGGGGTGGGGAGCAGTACTTC. The chain employs TRBV6-6 and TRBJ2-7; the match to TRBD2 covers 12 bases. Germline V CDR1 and CDR2: MNHNY, SVGAGI (reference sequence). The CDR3 sequence is 14 residues long. The J segment lost 7 bases and the V segment lost 6 bases, leaving 7 bases of the junction unmatched.

This clone has more than one count but fewer than ten. This sequence joins TRBV19 and TRBJ1-1, with no clear D. V was pared by 7 bases and J by 0 bases, with 15 bases between. Germline V CDR1 and CDR2: LNHDA, SQIVND (reference sequence). The CDR3 has 15 residues. DNA for the CDR3: TGTGCCAGTATTGGCTGGCAGGCAATGAACACTGAAGCTTTCTTT. Encoded protein: CASIGWQAMNTEAFF.

V gene TRBV7-9 combines with J gene TRBJ1-2; perhaps TRBD1 as D (5 bases). This CDR3 is 15 amino acids long. The germline gives CDR1 SEHNR, CDR2 FQNEAQ (reference sequence). Trimming shortened V by 0 bases and J by 4 bases, and 12 bases separated the two germline ends. The CDR3, as DNA: TGTGCCAGCAGCTTAGCGTGGGGCCAGAGCTATGGCTACACCTTC. As protein: CASSLAWGQSYGYTF.

The rearrangement links TRBV5-6 to TRBJ1-6; perhaps TRBD1 as D (5 bases). This CDR3 is built from 15 residues. Germline V gene lookup returns CDR1 SGHDT and CDR2 YYEEEE. Trimming pared 2 bases from V and 4 bases from J, leaving 10 bases between. CDR3 nucleotide sequence: TGTGCCAGCAGCTTTCAGACAGCGTATAATTCACCCCTCCACTTT. Translating it yields CASSFQTAYNSPLHF.

The chain recombines TRBV4-1 with TRBJ2-5, with TRBD1 matching over 7 bases. Germline values: CDR1 MGHRA, CDR2 YSYEKL. V dropped 3 bases and J dropped 4; count of bases not matched to a gene: 5. This CDR3 has 14 amino acids. CDR3: CASSHRQGRETQYF. CDR3 nucleotide sequence: TGCGCCAGCAGCCATCGACAGGGAAGAGAGACCCAGTACTTC.